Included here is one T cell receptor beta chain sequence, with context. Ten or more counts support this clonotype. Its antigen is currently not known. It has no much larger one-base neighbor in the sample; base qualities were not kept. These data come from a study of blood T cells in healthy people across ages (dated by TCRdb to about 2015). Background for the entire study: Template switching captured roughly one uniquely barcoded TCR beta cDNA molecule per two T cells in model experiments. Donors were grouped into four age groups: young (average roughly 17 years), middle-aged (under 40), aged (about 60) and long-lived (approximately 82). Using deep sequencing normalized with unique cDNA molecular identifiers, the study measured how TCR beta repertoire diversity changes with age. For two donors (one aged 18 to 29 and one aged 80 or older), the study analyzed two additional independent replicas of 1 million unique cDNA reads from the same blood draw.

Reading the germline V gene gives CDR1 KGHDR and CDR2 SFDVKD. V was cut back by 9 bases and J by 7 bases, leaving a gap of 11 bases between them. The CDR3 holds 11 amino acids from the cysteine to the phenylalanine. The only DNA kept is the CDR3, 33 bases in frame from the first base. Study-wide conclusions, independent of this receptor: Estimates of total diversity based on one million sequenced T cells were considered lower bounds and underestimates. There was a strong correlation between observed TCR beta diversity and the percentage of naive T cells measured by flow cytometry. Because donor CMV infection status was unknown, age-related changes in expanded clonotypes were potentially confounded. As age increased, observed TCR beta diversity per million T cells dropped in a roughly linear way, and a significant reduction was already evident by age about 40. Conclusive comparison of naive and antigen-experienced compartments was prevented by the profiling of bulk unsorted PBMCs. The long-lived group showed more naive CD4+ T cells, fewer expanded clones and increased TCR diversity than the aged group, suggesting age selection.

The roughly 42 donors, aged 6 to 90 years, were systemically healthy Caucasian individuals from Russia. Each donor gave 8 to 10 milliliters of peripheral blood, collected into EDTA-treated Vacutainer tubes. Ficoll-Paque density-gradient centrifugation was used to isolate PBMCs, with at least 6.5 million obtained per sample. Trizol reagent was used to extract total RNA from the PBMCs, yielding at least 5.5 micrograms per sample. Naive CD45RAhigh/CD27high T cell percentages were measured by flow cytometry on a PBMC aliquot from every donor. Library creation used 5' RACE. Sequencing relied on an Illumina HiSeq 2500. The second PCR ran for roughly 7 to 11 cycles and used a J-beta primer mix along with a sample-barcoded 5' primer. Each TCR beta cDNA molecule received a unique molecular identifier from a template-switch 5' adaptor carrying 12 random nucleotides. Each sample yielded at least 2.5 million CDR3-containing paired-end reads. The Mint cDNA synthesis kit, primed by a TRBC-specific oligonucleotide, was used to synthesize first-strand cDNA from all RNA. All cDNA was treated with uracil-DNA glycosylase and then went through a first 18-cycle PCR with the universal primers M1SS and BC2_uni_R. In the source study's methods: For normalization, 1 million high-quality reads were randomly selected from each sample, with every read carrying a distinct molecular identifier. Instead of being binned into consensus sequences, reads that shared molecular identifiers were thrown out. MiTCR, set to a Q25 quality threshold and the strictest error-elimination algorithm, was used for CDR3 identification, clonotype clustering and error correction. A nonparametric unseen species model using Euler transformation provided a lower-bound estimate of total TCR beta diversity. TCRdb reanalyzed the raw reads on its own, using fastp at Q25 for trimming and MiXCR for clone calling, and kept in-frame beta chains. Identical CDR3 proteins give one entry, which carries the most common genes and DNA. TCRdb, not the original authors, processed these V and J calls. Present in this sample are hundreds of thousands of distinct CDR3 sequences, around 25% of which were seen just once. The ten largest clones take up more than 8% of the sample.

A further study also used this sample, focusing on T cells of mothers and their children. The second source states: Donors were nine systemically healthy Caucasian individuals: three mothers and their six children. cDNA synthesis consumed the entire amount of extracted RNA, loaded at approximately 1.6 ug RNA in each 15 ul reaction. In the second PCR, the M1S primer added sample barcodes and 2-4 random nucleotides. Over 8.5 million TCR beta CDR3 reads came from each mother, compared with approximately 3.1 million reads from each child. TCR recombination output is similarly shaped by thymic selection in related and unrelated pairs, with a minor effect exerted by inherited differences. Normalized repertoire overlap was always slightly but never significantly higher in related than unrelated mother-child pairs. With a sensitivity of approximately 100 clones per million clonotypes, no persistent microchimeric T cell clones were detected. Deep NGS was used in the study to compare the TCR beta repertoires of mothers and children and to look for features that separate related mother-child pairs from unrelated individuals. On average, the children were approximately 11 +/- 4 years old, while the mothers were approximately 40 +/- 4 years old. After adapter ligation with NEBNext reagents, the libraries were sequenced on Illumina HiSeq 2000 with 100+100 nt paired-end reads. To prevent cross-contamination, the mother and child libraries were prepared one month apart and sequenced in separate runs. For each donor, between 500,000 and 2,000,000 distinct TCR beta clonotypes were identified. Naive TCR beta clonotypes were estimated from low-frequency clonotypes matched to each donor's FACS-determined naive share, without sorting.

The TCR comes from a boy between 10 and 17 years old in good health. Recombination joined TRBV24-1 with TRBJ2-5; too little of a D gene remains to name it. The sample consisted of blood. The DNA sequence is TGTGCCACCGAGCGATGGGGGACCCAGTACTTC. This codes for CATERWGTQYF.